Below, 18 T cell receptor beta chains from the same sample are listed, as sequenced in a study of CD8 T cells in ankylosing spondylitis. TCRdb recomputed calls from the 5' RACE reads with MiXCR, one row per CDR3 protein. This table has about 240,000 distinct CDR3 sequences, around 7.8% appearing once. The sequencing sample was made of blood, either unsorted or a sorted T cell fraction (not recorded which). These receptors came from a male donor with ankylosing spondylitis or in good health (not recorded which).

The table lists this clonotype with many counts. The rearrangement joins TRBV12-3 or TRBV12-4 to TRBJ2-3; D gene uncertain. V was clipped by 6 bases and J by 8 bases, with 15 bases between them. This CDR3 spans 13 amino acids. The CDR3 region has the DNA TGTGCCAGCAGCCCCGATACCCCTAGTACGCAGTATTTT. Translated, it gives CASSPDTPSTQYF.

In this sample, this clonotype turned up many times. CDR3 nucleotides: TGCAGTGCTAGGCTCAGGAATGGGATATCAGATACGCAGTATTTT. It codes for CSARLRNGISDTQYF. The chain combines TRBV20-1 with TRBJ2-3; D ambiguous. Germline V gene sequence: CDR1 DFQATT, CDR2 SNEGSKA (reference sequence). There are 15 residues in the CDR3. Trimming stripped 3 bases from V and 4 bases from J, with 17 bases between.

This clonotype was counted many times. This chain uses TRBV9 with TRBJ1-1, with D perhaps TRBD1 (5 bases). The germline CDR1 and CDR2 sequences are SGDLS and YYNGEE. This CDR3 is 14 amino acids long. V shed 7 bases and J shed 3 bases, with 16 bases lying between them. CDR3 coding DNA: TGTGCCAGCCCGGTGGGGGGGGGGTACACTGAAGCTTTCTTT. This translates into CASPVGGGYTEAFF.

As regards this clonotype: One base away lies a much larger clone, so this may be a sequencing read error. In nucleotides, the CDR3 is TGTGGCAGCAGTTTAGAGGGTGTAGGGAACTATAATTCACCCCTCCACTTT. Its protein is CGSSLEGVGNYNSPLHF. The chain links TRBV12-3 or TRBV12-4 to TRBJ1-6; D not resolved. The CDR3 contains 17 residues.

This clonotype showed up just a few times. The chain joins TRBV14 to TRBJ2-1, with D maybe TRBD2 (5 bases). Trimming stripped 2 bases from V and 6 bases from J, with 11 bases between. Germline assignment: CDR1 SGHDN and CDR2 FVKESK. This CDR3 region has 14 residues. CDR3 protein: CASSQIPRANEQFF. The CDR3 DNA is TGTGCCAGCAGCCAAATTCCGCGGGCCAATGAGCAGTTCTTC.

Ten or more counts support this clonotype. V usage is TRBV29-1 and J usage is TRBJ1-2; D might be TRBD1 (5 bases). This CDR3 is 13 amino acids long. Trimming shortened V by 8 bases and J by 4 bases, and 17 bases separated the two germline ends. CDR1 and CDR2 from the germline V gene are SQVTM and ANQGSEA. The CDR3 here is CSPPVRGPYGYTF. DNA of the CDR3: TGCAGCCCTCCTGTGAGGGGTCCCTATGGCTACACCTTC.

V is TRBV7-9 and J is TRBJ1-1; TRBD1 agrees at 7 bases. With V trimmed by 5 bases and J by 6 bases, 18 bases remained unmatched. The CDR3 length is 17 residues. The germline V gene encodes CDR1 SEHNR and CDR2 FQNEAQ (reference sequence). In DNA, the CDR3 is TGTGCCAGCAGCCCTTATTTCTCACAGGGGATGGACCCTGAAGCTTTCTTT. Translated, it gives CASSPYFSQGMDPEAFF.

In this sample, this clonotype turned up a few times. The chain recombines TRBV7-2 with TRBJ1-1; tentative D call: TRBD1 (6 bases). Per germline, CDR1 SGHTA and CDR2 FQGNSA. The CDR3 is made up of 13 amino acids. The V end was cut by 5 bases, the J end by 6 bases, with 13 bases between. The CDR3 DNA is TGTGCCAGCAGCCTCGGACAGTACTCTGAAGCTTTCTTT. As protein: CASSLGQYSEAFF.

The CDR3 protein is CASSLGGTPSHGYTF. CDR3 DNA sequence: TGTGCCAGCAGCTTAGGGGGGACCCCCTCGCATGGCTACACCTTC. V is TRBV11-2 and J is TRBJ1-2; TRBD1 might be the D (5 bases). The V end lost 1 base, the J end lost 6 bases, and 15 bases lay between the germline ends. CDR1 and CDR2 (germline): SGHAT, FQNNGV. There are 15 residues in the CDR3.

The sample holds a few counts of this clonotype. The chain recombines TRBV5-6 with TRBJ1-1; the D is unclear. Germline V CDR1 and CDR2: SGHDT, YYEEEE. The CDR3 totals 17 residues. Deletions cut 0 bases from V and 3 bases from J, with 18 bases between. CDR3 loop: CASSLAKKVLAHTEAFF. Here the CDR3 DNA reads TGTGCCAGCAGCTTGGCCAAGAAGGTGTTGGCCCACACTGAAGCTTTCTTT.

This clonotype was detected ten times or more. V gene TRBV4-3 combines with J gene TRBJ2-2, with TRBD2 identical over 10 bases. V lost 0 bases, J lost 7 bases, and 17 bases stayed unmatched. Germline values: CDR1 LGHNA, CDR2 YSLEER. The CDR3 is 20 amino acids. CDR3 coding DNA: TGCGCCAGCAGCCAAGATACGGCTAGCGGGGGCCCTACCATTGACGGGGAGCTGTTTTTT. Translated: CASSQDTASGGPTIDGELFF.

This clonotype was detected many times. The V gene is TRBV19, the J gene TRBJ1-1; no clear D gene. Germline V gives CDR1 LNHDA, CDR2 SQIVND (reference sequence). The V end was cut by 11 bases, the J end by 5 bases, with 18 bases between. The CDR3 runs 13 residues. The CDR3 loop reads CAQSSTAATEAFF. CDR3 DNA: TGTGCCCAAAGTTCGACGGCGGCAACTGAAGCTTTCTTT.

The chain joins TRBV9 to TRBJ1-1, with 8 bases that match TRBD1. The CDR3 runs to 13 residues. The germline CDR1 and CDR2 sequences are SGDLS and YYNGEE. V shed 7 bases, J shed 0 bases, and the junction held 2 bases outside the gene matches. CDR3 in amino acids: CASGTGMNTEAFF. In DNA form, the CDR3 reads TGTGCCAGCGGGACAGGAATGAACACTGAAGCTTTCTTT.

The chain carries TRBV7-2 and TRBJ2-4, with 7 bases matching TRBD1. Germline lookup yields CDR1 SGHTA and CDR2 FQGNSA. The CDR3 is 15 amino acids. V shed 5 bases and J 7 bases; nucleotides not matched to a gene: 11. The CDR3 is CASSLLGTADNIQYF. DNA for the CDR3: TGTGCCAGCAGCCTTCTCGGGACAGCAGATAACATTCAGTACTTC.

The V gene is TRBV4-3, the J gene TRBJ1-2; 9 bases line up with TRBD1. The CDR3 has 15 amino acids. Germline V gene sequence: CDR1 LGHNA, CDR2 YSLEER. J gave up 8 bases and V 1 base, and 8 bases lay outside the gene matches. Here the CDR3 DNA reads TGCGCCAGCAGCCAAGGGGACAGGGTTCGAGGCGGCTACACCTTC. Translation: CASSQGDRVRGGYTF.

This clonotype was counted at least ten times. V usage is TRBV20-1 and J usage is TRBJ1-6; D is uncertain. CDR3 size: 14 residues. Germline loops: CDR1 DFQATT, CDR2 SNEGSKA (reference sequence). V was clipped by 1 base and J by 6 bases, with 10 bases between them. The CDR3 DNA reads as TGCAGTGCTAGAGCTAGAACGGCTAATTCACCCCTCCACTTT. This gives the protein CSARARTANSPLHF.

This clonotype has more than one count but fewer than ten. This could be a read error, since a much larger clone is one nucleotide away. CDR3 amino acids: CASAPYGGNTEAFF. Written as DNA, the CDR3 is TGTGCCAGCGCCCCCTATGGGGGAAACACTGAAGCTTTCTTT. J is TRBJ1-1 and V is TRBV7-9; weak D call: TRBD1 (5 bases). Germline values: CDR1 SEHNR, CDR2 FQNEAQ (reference sequence). The V gene lost 8 bases and the J gene lost 2 bases, with 15 bases spanning the gap. This CDR3 region has 14 residues.

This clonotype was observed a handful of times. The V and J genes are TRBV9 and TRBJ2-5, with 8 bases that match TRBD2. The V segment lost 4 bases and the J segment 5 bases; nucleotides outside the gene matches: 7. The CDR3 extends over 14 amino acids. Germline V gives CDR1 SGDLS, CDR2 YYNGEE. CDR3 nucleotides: TGTGCCAGCAGCCCCTATAGCGGGATGGAGACCCAGTACTTC. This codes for CASSPYSGMETQYF.